This TCR beta chain came from a study of regulatory T cells in long-lasting Graves disease. On the study more broadly: With positive TSH receptor antibodies and over 5 years of antithyroid drugs, Graves' disease was considered persistent.

Libraries of TCR beta came from iRepertoire HTBI primers plus Arm-PCR of CDR3 regions. Each CDR3 protein is one row after TCRdb ran MiXCR on the multiplex PCR reads. The data hold about 460,000 distinct CDR3 sequences, with less than 25% observed a single time. Notes on the study in general: There were preferences for TRBV28, TRBJ1-2 and TRBJ2-5 in persistent disease.

Time point here: persistent/refractory GD, antithyroid drugs over 5 years with positive TRAb. Construction of the TCR library relied on RNA isolated from PBMCs. Patient provenance is recorded as an endocrinology department in Xi'an, China. Tubes containing EDTA received about 10 milliliters of drawn peripheral blood. The CDR3 is 14 amino acids. V lost 5 bases, J lost 4 bases, and 12 bases lay in between. Germline V gene data show CDR1 as MDHEN and CDR2 as SYDVKM. This clonotype was observed many times. No antigen is known for it. The TCR was taken from a female donor with Graves disease. This material consisted of peripheral blood mononuclear cells (PBMCs), taken when the disease was refractory, from a patient treated with antithyroid drugs. This rearrangement joins TRBV28 to TRBJ1-5, with a possible D match to TRBD1 (5 bases). In nucleotides, the CDR3 is TGTGCCAGCAGTCCCGGGGGTACAAATCAGCCCCAGCATTTT. Amino acid sequence: CASSPGGTNQPQHF.